This T cell receptor (beta chain) was observed in a study of Ad26.COV2.S vaccination and SARS-CoV-2 variants. Treatment: about 20 received Ad26.COV2.S at low or high dose, single or two shots; five or six received placebo; per-sample allocation not given. Sampling took place 63 days after the first vaccine or placebo injection. Clones were sequenced by immunoSEQ multiplex PCR, and TCRdb holds only the in-frame ones, with some missing. The sample lists around 400,000 clones, approximately 83% occurring once. The CDR3 is 14 amino acids. The V end was cut by 6 bases, the J end by 5 bases, with 16 bases between. CDR1 and CDR2 from the germline V gene are KGHSH and LQKENI.

The specimen was peripheral blood, collected in a trial of Ad26.COV2.S vaccine versus placebo. This chain joins TRBV18 and TRBJ2-5; maybe TRBD2 (6 bases). The sequence derives from a person between 18 and 59 years old who received the Ad26.COV2.S COVID-19 vaccine or a placebo. The CDR3 here is CASSASANGETQYF. DNA for the CDR3: TGTGCCAGCTCCGCTAGCGCCAACGGGGAGACCCAGTACTTC. Drawing the rest from reference TRBV18 and TRBJ2-5, the complete variable domain is NAGVMQNPRHLVRRRGQEARLRCSPMKGHSHVYWYRQLPEEGLKFMVYLQKENIIDESGMPKERFSAEFPKEGPSILRIQQVVRGDSAAYFCASSASANGETQYFGPGTRLLVL.